One and the same sample provided the 6 T cell receptor beta chains below, sequenced in a study of T cells in Graves' hyperthyroidism and ophthalmopathy. Amplified regions were TCR beta CDR3 sequences from RNA transcripts. The TCR CDR3 was amplified in a first-round RT-PCR using the HTBI primer set. TCRdb reprocessed the multiplex PCR reads with MiXCR, giving one entry per CDR3 protein. Among some 340,000 distinct CDR3 sequences listed, approximately 15% were seen once. The specimen sequenced was blood. The receptor source for this set is a woman in her 40s with Graves' ophthalmopathy.

There are many counts of this clonotype. The rearrangement joins TRBV24-1 to TRBJ2-1; D is unclear. Trimming left V 1 base short and J 11 bases short, with 8 bases between. Germline values: CDR1 KGHDR, CDR2 SFDVKD. The CDR3 sequence is 12 residues long. For the CDR3, the DNA is TGTGCCACCAGTGATTTCTTCGGTCAGCAGTTCTTC. This gives the protein CATSDFFGQQFF.

This chain links TRBV9 with TRBJ2-3; no clear D. V gave up 0 bases and J gave up 4 bases, with 9 bases separating them. The CDR3 covers 14 residues. The germline V gene encodes CDR1 SGDLS and CDR2 YYNGEE. The DNA of the CDR3 is TGTGCCAGCAGCGTAGCCCGGCCCCCAGATACGCAGTATTTT. It codes for CASSVARPPDTQYF.

This clonotype was seen ten or more times. The chain combines TRBV12-3 or TRBV12-4 with TRBJ2-3, with D possibly being TRBD1 or TRBD2 (5 bases each). CDR3 length: 15 residues. V dropped 6 bases and J dropped 1 base, with 14 bases sitting between them. The CDR3: CASRDSRDGTDTQYF. CDR3 bases: TGTGCCAGCAGGGACTCTCGGGACGGCACAGATACGCAGTATTTT.

V usage is TRBV11-3 and J usage is TRBJ2-3; D gene ambiguous. V lost 5 bases and J 2 bases, leaving 14 bases between the germline ends. Germline V gives CDR1 SGHNT, CDR2 YENEEA. There are 15 residues in the CDR3. CDR3 DNA: TGTGCCAGCAGCCCGAACGGGTGCTACACAGATACGCAGTATTTT. Translating it yields CASSPNGCYTDTQYF.

V usage is TRBV9 and J usage is TRBJ2-7; D is unclear. V was clipped by 0 bases and J by 2 bases, with 18 bases between them. The CDR3 is 17 residues long. In germline, CDR1 is SGDLS, CDR2 YYNGEE. DNA for the CDR3: TGTGCCAGCAGCGTAGACCCCGACACGGATCCCCCCTACGAGCAGTACTTC. Residues: CASSVDPDTDPPYEQYF.

Ten or more counts support this clonotype. This rearrangement joins TRBV7-9 to TRBJ2-3, with a possible D match to TRBD1 (6 bases). The CDR3 is made up of 15 amino acids. Trimming took off 2 bases at V and 10 bases at J, with 19 bases between the two ends. Germline lookup yields CDR1 SEHNR and CDR2 FQNEAQ (reference sequence). The CDR3 DNA reads TGTGCCAGCAGCTTATCCACAGGGACCCGTTTGTCGCAGTATTTT. Translation: CASSLSTGTRLSQYF. Full variable domain (remainder filled in from reference TRBV7-9 and TRBJ2-3): DTGVSQNPRHKITKRGQNVTFRCDPISEHNRLYWYRQTLGQGPEFLTYFQNEAQLEKSRLLSDRFSAERPKGSFSTLEIQRTEQGDSAMYLCASSLSTGTRLSQYFGPGTRLTVL.